What follows describes a single TCR beta chain. The antigen remains undetermined. The data originate from a study of shared clonotypes between healthy human individuals. Study in general: Contributing individuals were a couple of females and a few males aged 18 to 49. Per-donor plates numbered three CD4 naive, three CD4 memory, two CD8 naive and one CD8 memory. Study results and limitations: Clonotypes shared by all four donors outscored non-shared clonotypes in generation probability.

CDR1 SNHLY and CDR2 FYNNEI come from the germline V gene. The CDR3 is made up of 14 amino acids. V gave up 5 bases and J gave up 2 bases, with 10 bases separating them. Clones were read by immunoSEQ multiplex PCR, and TCRdb kept only the in-frame ones, dropping some. The sample has roughly 1 million clones; 78% are singletons. The sequence derives from a young man in good health. Some clones in this sample may be carry-over from other donors' samples. Input material: memory CD4+ T cells from PBMCs. Subset denoted: CD45RA-negative fraction. The rearrangement uses TRBV2 and TRBJ1-5; D is undetermined. CDR3 DNA: TGTGCCAGCAGTATAGACCTGGGCAATCAGCCCCAGCATTTT. This gives the protein CASSIDLGNQPQHF.